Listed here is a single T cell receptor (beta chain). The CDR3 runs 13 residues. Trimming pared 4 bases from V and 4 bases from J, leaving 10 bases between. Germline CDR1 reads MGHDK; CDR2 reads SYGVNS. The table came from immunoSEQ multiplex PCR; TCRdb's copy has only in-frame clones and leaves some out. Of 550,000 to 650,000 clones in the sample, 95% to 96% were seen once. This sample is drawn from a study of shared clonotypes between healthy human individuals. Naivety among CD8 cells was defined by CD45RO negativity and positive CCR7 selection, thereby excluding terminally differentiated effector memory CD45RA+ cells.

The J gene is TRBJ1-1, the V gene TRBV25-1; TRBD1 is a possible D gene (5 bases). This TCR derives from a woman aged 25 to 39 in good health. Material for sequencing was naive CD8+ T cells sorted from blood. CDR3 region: CASSGDSSTEAFF. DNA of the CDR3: TGTGCCAGCAGTGGAGACAGTTCCACTGAAGCTTTCTTT. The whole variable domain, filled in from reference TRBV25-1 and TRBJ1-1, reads EADIYQTPRYLVIGTGKKITLECSQTMGHDKMYWYQQDPGMELHLIHYSYGVNSTEKGDLSSESTVSRIRTEHFPLTLESARPSHTSQYLCASSGDSSTEAFFGQGTRLTVV.